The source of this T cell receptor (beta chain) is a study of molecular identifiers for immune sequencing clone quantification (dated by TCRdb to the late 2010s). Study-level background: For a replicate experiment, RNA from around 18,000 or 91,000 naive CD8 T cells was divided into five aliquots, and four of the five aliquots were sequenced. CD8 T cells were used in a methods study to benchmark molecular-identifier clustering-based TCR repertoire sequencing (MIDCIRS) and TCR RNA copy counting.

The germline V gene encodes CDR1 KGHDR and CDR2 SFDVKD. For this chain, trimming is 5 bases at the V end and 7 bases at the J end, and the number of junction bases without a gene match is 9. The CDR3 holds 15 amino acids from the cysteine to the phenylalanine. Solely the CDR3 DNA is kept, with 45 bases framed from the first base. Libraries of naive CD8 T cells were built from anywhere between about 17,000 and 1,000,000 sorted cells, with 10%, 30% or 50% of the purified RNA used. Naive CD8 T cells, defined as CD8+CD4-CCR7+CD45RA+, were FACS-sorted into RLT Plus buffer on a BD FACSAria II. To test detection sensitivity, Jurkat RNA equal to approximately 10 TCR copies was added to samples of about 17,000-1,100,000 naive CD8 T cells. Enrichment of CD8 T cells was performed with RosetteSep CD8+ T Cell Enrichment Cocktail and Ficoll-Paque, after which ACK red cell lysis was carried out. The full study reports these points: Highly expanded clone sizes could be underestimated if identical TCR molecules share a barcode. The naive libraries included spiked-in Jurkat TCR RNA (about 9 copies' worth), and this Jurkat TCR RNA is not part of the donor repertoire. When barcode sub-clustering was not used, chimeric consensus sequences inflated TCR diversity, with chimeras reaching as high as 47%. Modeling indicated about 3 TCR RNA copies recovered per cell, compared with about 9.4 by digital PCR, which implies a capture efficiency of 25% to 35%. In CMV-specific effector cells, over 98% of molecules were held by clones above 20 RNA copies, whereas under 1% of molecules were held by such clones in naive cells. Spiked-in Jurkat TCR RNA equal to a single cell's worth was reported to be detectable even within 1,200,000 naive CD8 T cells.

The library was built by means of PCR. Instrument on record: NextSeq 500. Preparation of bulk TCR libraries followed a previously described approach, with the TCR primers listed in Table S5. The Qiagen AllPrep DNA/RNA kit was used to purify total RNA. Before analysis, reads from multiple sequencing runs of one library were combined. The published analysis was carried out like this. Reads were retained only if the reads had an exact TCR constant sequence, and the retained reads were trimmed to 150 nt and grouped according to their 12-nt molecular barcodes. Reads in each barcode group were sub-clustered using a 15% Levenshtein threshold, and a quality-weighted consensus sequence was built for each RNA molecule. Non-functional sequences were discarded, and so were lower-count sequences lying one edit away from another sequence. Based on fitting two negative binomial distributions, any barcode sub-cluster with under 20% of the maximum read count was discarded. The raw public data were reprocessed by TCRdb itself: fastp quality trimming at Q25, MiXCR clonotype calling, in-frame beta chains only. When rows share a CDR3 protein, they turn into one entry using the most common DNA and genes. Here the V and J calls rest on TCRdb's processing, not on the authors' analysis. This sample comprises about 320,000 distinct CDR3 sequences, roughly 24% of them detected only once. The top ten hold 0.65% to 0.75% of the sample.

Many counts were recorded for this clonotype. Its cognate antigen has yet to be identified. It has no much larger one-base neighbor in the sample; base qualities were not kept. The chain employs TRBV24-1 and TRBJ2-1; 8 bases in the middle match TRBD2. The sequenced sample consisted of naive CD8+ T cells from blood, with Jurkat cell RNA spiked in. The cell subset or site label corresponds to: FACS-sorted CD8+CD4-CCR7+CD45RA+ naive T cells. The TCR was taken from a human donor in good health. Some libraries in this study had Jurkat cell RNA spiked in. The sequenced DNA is TGTGCCACCAGTGCGGGGGGGCACTCAGGTAATGAGCAGTTCTTC. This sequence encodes CATSAGGHSGNEQFF.